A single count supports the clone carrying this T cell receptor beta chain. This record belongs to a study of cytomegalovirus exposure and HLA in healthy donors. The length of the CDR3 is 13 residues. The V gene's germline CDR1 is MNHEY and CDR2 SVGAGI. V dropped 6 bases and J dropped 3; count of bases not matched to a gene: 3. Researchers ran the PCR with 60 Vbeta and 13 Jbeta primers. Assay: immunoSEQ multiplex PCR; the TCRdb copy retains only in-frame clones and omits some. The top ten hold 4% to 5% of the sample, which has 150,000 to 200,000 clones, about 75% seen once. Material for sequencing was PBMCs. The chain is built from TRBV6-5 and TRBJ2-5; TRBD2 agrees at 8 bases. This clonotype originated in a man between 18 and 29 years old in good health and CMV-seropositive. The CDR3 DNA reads TGTGCCAGCAGGGGACTAGTAAAAGAGACCCAGTACTTC. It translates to CASRGLVKETQYF.